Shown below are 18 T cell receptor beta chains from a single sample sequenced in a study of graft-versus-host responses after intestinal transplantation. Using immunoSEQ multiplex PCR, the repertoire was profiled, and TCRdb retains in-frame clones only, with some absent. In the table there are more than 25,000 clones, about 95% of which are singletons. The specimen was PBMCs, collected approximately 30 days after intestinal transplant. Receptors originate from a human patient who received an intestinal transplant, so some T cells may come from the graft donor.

CDR3 DNA: TGTGCCAGCAGCTTGGCCTCCCAAGAGACCCAGTACTTC. Encoded protein: CASSLASQETQYF. This rearrangement joins TRBV5-6 to TRBJ2-5; D is uncertain. V lost 0 bases and J lost 1, with 4 bases in between. Germline V gene lookup returns CDR1 SGHDT and CDR2 YYEEEE. The CDR3 sequence is 13 residues long.

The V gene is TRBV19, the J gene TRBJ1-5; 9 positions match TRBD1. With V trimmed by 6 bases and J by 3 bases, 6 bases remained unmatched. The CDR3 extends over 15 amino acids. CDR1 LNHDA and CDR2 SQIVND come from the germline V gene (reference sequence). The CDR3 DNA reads TGTGCCAGTAGAGAGACAGGGGGAAACAATCAGCCCCAGCATTTT. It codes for CASRETGGNNQPQHF. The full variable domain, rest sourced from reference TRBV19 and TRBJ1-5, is DGGITQSPKYLFRKEGQNVTLSCEQNLNHDAMYWYRQDPGQGLRLIYYSQIVNDFQKGDIAEGYSVSREKKESFPLTVTSAQKNPTAFYLCASRETGGNNQPQHFGDGTRLSIL.

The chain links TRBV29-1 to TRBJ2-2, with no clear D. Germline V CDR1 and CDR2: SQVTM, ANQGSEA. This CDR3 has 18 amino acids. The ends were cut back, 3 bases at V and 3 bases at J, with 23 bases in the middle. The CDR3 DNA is TGCAGCGTTGATCCGACTTTAGGGCCTACACATTACACCGGGGAGCTGTTTTTT. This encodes CSVDPTLGPTHYTGELFF.

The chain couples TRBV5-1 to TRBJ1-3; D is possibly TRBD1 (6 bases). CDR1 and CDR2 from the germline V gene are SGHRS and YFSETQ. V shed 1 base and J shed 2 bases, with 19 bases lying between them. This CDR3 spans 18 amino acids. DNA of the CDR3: TGCGCCAGCAGCTTGTTTCCACCCCGGACAGAGACTGGAAACACCATATATTTT. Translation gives CASSLFPPRTETGNTIYF.

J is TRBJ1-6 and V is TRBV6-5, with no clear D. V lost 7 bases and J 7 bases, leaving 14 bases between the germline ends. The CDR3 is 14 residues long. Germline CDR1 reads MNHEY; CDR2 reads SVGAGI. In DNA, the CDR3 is TGTGCCAGCACCCGCAGCGGGTCCAATTCACCCCTCCACTTT. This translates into CASTRSGSNSPLHF.

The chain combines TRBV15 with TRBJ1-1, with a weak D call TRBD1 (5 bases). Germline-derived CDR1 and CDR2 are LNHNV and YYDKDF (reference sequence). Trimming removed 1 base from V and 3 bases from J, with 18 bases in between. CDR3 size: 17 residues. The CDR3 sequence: CATSRGKPWQGDTEAFF. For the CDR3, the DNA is TGTGCCACCAGCAGAGGCAAGCCCTGGCAGGGTGACACTGAAGCTTTCTTT.

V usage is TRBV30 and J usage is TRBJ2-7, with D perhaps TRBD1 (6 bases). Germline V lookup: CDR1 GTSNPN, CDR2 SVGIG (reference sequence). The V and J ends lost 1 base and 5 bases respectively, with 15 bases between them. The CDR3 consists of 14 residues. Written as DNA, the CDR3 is TGTGCCTGGAGTGGGGGGCAGGGAATTGACGAGCAGTACTTC. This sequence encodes CAWSGGQGIDEQYF.

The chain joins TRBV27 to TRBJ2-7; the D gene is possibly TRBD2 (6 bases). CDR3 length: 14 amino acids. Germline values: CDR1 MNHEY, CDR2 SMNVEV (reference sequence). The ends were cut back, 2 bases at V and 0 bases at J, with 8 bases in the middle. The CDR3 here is CASSLAGTSYEQYF. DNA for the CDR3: TGTGCCAGCAGTTTAGCGGGGACCTCCTACGAGCAGTACTTC.

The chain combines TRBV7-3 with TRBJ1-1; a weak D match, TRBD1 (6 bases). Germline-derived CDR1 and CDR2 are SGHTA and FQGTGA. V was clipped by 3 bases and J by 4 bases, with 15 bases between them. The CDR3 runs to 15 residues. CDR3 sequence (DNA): TGTGCCAGCAGCTTGACAGGCCAGGAGGGCACTGAAGCTTTCTTT. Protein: CASSLTGQEGTEAFF.

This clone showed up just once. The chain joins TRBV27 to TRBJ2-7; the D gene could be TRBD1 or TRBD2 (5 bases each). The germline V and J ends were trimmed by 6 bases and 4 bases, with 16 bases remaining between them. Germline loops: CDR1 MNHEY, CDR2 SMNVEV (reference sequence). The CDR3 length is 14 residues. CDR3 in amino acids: CASSQGPLFYEQYF. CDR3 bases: TGTGCCAGCAGCCAGGGACCCTTATTTTACGAGCAGTACTTC.

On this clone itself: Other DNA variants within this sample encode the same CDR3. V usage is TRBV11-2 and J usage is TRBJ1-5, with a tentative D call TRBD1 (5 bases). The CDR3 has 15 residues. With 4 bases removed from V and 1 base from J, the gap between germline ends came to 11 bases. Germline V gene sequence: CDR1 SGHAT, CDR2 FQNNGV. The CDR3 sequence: CASSSGLVSNQPQHF. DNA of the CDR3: TGTGCCAGCAGCTCAGGGTTGGTGAGCAATCAGCCCCAGCATTTT.

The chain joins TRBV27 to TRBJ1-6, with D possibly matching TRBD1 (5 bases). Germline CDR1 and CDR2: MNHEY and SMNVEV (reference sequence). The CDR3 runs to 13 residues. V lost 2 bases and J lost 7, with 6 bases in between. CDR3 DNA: TGTGCCAGCAGTTTAGGGACCAATTCACCCCTCCACTTT. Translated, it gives CASSLGTNSPLHF.

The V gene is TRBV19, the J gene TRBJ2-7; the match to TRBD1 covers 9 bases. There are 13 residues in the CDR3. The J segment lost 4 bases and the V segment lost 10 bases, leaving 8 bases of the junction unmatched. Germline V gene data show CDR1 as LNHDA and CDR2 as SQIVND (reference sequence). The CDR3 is CATGTGQGYEQYF. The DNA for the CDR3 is TGTGCCACCGGGACCGGACAGGGGTACGAGCAGTACTTC.

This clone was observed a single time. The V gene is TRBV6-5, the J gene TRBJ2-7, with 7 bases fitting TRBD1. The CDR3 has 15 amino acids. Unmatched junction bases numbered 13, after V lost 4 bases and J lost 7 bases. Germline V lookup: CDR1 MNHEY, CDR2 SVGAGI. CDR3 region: CASSSHRGNPGEQYF. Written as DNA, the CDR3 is TGTGCCAGCAGTTCCCACAGGGGCAACCCGGGAGAGCAGTACTTC.

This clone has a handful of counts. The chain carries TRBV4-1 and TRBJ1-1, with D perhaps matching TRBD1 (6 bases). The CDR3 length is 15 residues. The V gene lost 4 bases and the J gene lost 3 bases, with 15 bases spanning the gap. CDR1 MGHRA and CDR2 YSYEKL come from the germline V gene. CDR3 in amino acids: CASSRARGMDTEAFF. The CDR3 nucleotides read TGCGCCAGCAGCCGAGCCAGGGGAATGGACACTGAAGCTTTCTTT.

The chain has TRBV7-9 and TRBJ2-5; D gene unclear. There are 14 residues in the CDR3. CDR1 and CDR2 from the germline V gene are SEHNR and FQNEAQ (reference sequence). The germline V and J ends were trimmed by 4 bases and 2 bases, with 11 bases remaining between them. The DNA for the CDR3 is TGTGCCAGCAGCTATGATGAGAGTCAAGAGACCCAGTACTTC. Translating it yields CASSYDESQETQYF.

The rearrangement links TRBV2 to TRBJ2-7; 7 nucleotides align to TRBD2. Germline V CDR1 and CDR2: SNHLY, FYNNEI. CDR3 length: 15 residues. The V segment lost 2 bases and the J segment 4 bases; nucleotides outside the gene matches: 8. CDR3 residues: CASSEIGSGAYEQYF. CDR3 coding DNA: TGTGCCAGCAGTGAAATCGGGAGCGGGGCTTACGAGCAGTACTTC.

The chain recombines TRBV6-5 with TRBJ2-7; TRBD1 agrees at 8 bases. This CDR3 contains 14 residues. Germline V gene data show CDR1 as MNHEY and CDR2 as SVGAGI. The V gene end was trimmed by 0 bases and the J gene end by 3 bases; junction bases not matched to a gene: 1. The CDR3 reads CASSYSTGVYEQYF. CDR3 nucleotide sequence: TGTGCCAGCAGTTACTCGACAGGGGTCTACGAGCAGTACTTC.